A selection of T cell receptor beta chains follows, all from one sample in a study of CD8 T cells in ankylosing spondylitis. TCRdb reanalysed the 5' RACE reads using MiXCR and keeps one entry per CDR3 protein. The table shows around 120,000 distinct CDR3 sequences, with 7% to 10% occurring only once. Sequencing used blood, either unsorted or a sorted T cell fraction (not recorded which). The source is a male donor with ankylosing spondylitis or in good health (not recorded which). CDR3s include the opening cysteine and the closing phenylalanine or tryptophan. The D gene is left open where the match is weak. Size is stated for part of the rows, as once, few or many counts, or as a class when the clone is expanded.

V: TRBV27
length: 15
J: TRBJ2-3
size: many
D: NA
DNA: TGTGCCAGCAGTCTCTTAGGGGGATTAGGGGATACGCAGTATTTT
CDR3: CASSLLGGLGDTQYF

V: TRBV6-1
length: 14
J: TRBJ2-2
size: many
D: NA
DNA: TGTGCCAGCAGACTTCCTACAGGGACCGGGGAGCTGTTTTTT
CDR3: CASRLPTGTGELFF

V: TRBV7-2
length: 15
J: TRBJ2-7
size: NA
D: TRBD1
DNA: TGTGCCAGCAGGAAAACCGGGACAGGGGCCTACGAGCAGTACTTC
CDR3: CASRKTGTGAYEQYF

V: TRBV12-3/TRBV12-4
length: 17
J: TRBJ2-1
size: many
D: TRBD2
DNA: TGTGCCAGCAGTTCACCGGGACTAGCGGGAGGGCCTAGCGAGCAGTTCTTC
CDR3: CASSSPGLAGGPSEQFF

V: TRBV12-3/TRBV12-4
length: 13
J: TRBJ2-3
size: many
D: NA
DNA: TGTGCCAGCAGTTTCGGAGGGATAGATACGCAGTATTTT
CDR3: CASSFGGIDTQYF

V: TRBV29-1
length: 12
J: TRBJ1-1
size: many
D: TRBD1
DNA: TGCAGCGTCGGACAGGGGAACACTGAAGCTTTCTTT
CDR3: CSVGQGNTEAFF

V: TRBV30
length: 14
J: TRBJ1-5
size: many
D: TRBD1
DNA: TGTGCCTGGAGTGTTACAGGGGCCAATCAGCCCCAGCATTTT
CDR3: CAWSVTGANQPQHF

V: TRBV18
length: 13
J: TRBJ1-2
size: many
D: TRBD1
DNA: TGTGCCAGCTCAGATGGACAGGCCGGTGGCTACACCTTC
CDR3: CASSDGQAGGYTF

V: TRBV12-3/TRBV12-4
length: 15
J: TRBJ2-1
size: few
D: TRBD1
DNA: TGTGCCACCGGCTCCGGGACAGGGACCTACAATGAGCAGTTCTTC
CDR3: CATGSGTGTYNEQFF

V: TRBV7-3
length: 13
J: TRBJ2-6
size: few
D: TRBD1
DNA: TGTGCCAGCAGCGACAGGGTGGCCAACGTCCTGACTTTC
CDR3: CASSDRVANVLTF

V: TRBV11-2
length: 20
J: TRBJ2-3
size: many
D: TRBD1
DNA: TGTGCCAGCAGCGCCAAATCCTTTCCCCGGGACAGGGTTGGTTCGGATACGCAGTATTTT
CDR3: CASSAKSFPRDRVGSDTQYF

V: TRBV7-9
length: 14
J: TRBJ1-3
size: many
D: TRBD1
DNA: TGTGCCAGCAGCCAAGGGACAGCTGGAAACACCATATATTTT
CDR3: CASSQGTAGNTIYF

V: TRBV20-1
length: 13
J: TRBJ2-1
size: NA
D: TRBD1
DNA: TGCAGTGCTAGGGACAGGCCCTACAATGAGCAGTTCTTC
CDR3: CSARDRPYNEQFF

V: TRBV4-1
length: 17
J: TRBJ2-4
size: many
D: NA
DNA: TGCGCCAGCAGCCATCCAAGACAGGAACTAGCCAAAAACATTCAGTACTTC
CDR3: CASSHPRQELAKNIQYF

V: TRBV28
length: 16
J: TRBJ2-2
size: many
D: TRBD2
DNA: TGTGCCAGCAGTTTAGGGTTGGCGGGAGCCACCGGGGAGCTGTTTTTT
CDR3: CASSLGLAGATGELFF

V: TRBV5-5
length: 18
J: TRBJ1-5
size: few
D: TRBD1
DNA: TGTGCCAGCAGCTTGGGCAAACCGGGACAGGCTGCTAATCAGCCCCAGCATTTT
CDR3: CASSLGKPGQAANQPQHF

V: TRBV7-9
length: 14
J: TRBJ2-5
size: many
D: NA
DNA: TGTGCCAGCAGCTTACTAGGGTTTGAGGAGACCCAGTACTTC
CDR3: CASSLLGFEETQYF

V: TRBV25-1
length: 17
J: TRBJ2-1
size: many
D: TRBD1
DNA: TGTGCCAGCAGTGGAGCCCCGACAGGGGAGCACTACAATGAGCAGTTCTTC
CDR3: CASSGAPTGEHYNEQFF

V: TRBV7-2
length: 14
J: TRBJ2-3
size: many
D: TRBD2
DNA: TGTGCCAGCAGCTTGTCTAGCGGGAGGTATACGCAGTATTTT
CDR3: CASSLSSGRYTQYF

V: TRBV20-1
length: 17
J: TRBJ2-2
size: few
D: NA
DNA: TGCAGTGCTAGTCCGATGGGTCGGCTGGAGAACACCGGGGAGCTGTTTTTT
CDR3: CSASPMGRLENTGELFF

V: TRBV5-1
length: 16
J: TRBJ1-2
size: NA
D: TRBD1
DNA: TGCGCCAGCAGCCCCCGCCAGGGGGCCGGTAACTATGGCTACACCTTC
CDR3: CASSPRQGAGNYGYTF

V: TRBV6-6
length: 13
J: TRBJ1-1
size: many
D: NA
DNA: TGTGCCAGCAGTTACTCCGGGGTCACTGAAGCTTTCTTT
CDR3: CASSYSGVTEAFF

V: TRBV20-1
length: 14
J: TRBJ2-7
size: NA
D: TRBD2
DNA: TGCAGTGCCCCTGTCGGGGGGAGCAGGAACGAGCAGTACTTC
CDR3: CSAPVGGSRNEQYF

V: TRBV5-4
length: 16
J: TRBJ2-2
size: many
D: TRBD2
DNA: TGTGCCAGCAGCTTATACACTAGCGGGAGGTCCGGGGAGCTGTTTTTT
CDR3: CASSLYTSGRSGELFF

V: TRBV5-1
length: 15
J: TRBJ2-1
size: many
D: TRBD2
DNA: TGCGCCAGCAGCTATAGCGGGAGAACTTCCGATGAGCAGTTCTTC
CDR3: CASSYSGRTSDEQFF

V: TRBV11-2
length: 16
J: TRBJ2-2
size: many
D: NA
DNA: TGTGCCAGCAGAACCCCCCGGGGGCCGAACACCGGGGAGCTGTTTTTT
CDR3: CASRTPRGPNTGELFF

V: TRBV7-3
length: 17
J: TRBJ2-1
size: few
D: NA
DNA: TGTGCCAGCAGCCCCGGGCCTGGGGATTTCTCCTACAATGAGCAGTTCTTC
CDR3: CASSPGPGDFSYNEQFF

V: TRBV7-8
length: 18
J: TRBJ2-5
size: NA
D: TRBD2
DNA: TGTGCCAGCAGCTTAGGGGCCGGACTAGCGGGAGTGGGCCAGACCCAGTACTTC
CDR3: CASSLGAGLAGVGQTQYF

V: TRBV20-1
length: 15
J: TRBJ2-7
size: few
D: TRBD2
DNA: TGCAGTGCTCAGGGGAGACTAGCGGGAGCCTACGAGCAGTACTTC
CDR3: CSAQGRLAGAYEQYF

V: TRBV7-9
length: 16
J: TRBJ2-1
size: many
D: NA
DNA: TGTGCCAGCAGCTTAGGATCGGGATTAGTCGACAATGAGCAGTTCTTC
CDR3: CASSLGSGLVDNEQFF

V: TRBV12-3/TRBV12-4
length: 15
J: TRBJ2-3
size: NA
D: TRBD1
DNA: TGTGCCAGCAACCGCCTGGGACAGGGGGTTGGTACGCAGTATTTT
CDR3: CASNRLGQGVGTQYF

V: TRBV20-1
length: 17
J: TRBJ2-1
size: NA
D: TRBD2
DNA: TGCAGTGCCCGCTCAAGGGAACTAGCGGGTAAAACGAATGAGCAGTTCTTC
CDR3: CSARSRELAGKTNEQFF

V: TRBV10-3
length: 14
J: TRBJ2-5
size: NA
D: NA
DNA: TGTGCCATCAGTGCGCGTGGGGGCGACGAGACCCAGTACTTC
CDR3: CAISARGGDETQYF

V: TRBV5-1
length: 16
J: TRBJ2-5
size: NA
D: TRBD2
DNA: TGCGCCAGCAGCTTGGCTGTAGCGGGGCAGCAAGAGACCCAGTACTTC
CDR3: CASSLAVAGQQETQYF

V: TRBV20-1
length: 16
J: TRBJ2-1
size: many
D: NA
DNA: TGCAGTGCTCCATCCTATCATGGGAGCTCCTACAATGAGCAGTTCTTC
CDR3: CSAPSYHGSSYNEQFF